This record covers a single T cell receptor (beta chain). The record originates from a study of shared clonotypes between healthy human individuals. Using immunoSEQ multiplex PCR, the repertoire was profiled, and TCRdb retains in-frame clones only, with some absent. The data contain roughly 1,500,000 clones, approximately 98% of them seen just once; the ten biggest clones take up about 0.42%. This sequence was found in a man aged 30-40 years in good health. Sequencing was carried out using naive CD4+ T cells sorted from blood. Documented subset: CD45RA+ positively selected.

CDR3 nucleotide sequence: TGTGCCAGCAGCTTGCGGCCGGGAGCGGCTTCCTACGAGCAGTACTTC. The encoded protein is CASSLRPGAASYEQYF. The V and J genes are TRBV5-4 and TRBJ2-7, with D possibly TRBD2 on 6 matching bases. Trimming took 1 base from V and 1 from J, leaving 15 bases between them. The CDR3 spans 16 residues. Germline V gene lookup returns CDR1 SGHNT and CDR2 YYREEE (reference sequence).